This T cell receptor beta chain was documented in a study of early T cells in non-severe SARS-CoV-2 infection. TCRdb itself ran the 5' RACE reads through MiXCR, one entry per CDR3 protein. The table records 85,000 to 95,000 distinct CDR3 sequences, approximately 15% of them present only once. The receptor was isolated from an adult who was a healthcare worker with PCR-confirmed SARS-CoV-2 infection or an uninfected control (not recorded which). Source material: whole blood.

The CDR3 bases are TGCGCCAGCAGCTTGGAAGGGTATAGCAATCAGCCCCAGCATTTT. This gives the protein CASSLEGYSNQPQHF. The chain joins TRBV5-1 to TRBJ1-5; D call uncertain. The CDR3 loop spans 15 amino acids. CDR1 and CDR2 from the germline V gene are SGHRS and YFSETQ. The V end lost 0 bases, the J end lost 0 bases, and 7 bases lay between the germline ends.